Following are 7 T cell receptor beta chains from one sample sequenced in a study of blood T cells in healthy people across ages. PCR was performed a second time for about 7 to 11 cycles using a sample-barcoded 5' primer and a J-beta primer mix. TCRdb used MiXCR to reprocess the 5' RACE reads, holding one entry per CDR3 protein. Among 1.2 million to 1.5 million distinct CDR3 sequences listed, about 43% were seen once. The sample was blood. The receptor set was obtained from a woman aged 18-29 years in good health.

The chain combines TRBV12-3 or TRBV12-4 with TRBJ2-7; 7 bases are shared with TRBD1. The CDR3 runs 16 residues. V gave up 5 bases and J gave up 6 bases; unmatched junction bases: 16. For the CDR3, the DNA is TGTGCCAGCAGTGTTGGGGACAGTGGTCTACCCTGCGAGCAGTACTTC. It specifies CASSVGDSGLPCEQYF.

The chain recombines TRBV6-1 with TRBJ2-1, with 9 positions matching TRBD2. Losses at the gene ends were 5 bases for V and 2 bases for J; bases not matched to a gene: 4. This CDR3 comprises 15 residues. Germline CDR1 reads MNHNS; CDR2 reads SASEGT. This CDR3 reads CASSRSGRPYNEQFF. Written as DNA, the CDR3 is TGTGCCAGCAGTCGTAGCGGGAGACCCTACAATGAGCAGTTCTTC.

J is TRBJ2-3 and V is TRBV18, with TRBD2 matching 12 bases. CDR3 size: 16 residues. The germline CDR1 and CDR2 sequences are KGHSH and LQKENI. The J segment lost 2 bases and the V segment lost 6 bases, leaving 6 bases of the junction unmatched. The DNA of the CDR3 is TGTGCCAGCTCCCGACTAGCGGGAGATTTCACAGATACGCAGTATTTT. Protein sequence: CASSRLAGDFTDTQYF.

This clonotype appeared a single time. Its ends do not fully match the called genes, so a read error is possible. The rearrangement links TRBV15 to TRBJ2-3, with D possibly being TRBD2 (6 bases). Germline V CDR1 and CDR2: LNHNV, YYDKDF (reference sequence). The CDR3 runs to 16 residues. CDR3 residues: CATSRDLASVTDTRYF. CDR3 nucleotide sequence: TGTGCCACCAGCAGAGATTTGGCTAGCGTCACAGATACGCGGTATTTT.

V usage is TRBV20-1 and J usage is TRBJ2-1, with 10 positions matching TRBD2. CDR1 DFQATT and CDR2 SNEGSKA come from the germline V gene (reference sequence). The junction had 6 bases not matched to a gene; V was cut back by 3 bases and J by 7 bases. This CDR3 contains 14 residues. CDR3 coding DNA: TGCAGTGCTAGGTGGGCTAGCGGGAGTAATGAGCAGTTCTTC. Translated: CSARWASGSNEQFF.

V usage is TRBV4-1 and J usage is TRBJ2-5, with unresolved D. The germline V gene encodes CDR1 MGHRA and CDR2 YSYEKL. The CDR3 loop spans 15 amino acids. V shed 1 base and J shed 5 bases, with 14 bases lying between them. The CDR3 here is CASSQVGSTLETQYF. The CDR3 region has the DNA TGCGCCAGCAGCCAAGTGGGCTCCACGTTGGAGACCCAGTACTTC.

The chain links TRBV25-1 to TRBJ1-2, with TRBD1 matching over 10 bases. Germline assignment: CDR1 MGHDK and CDR2 SYGVNS. CDR3 size: 14 residues. Trimming took 7 bases from V and 8 from J; bases not matched to a gene: 10. The CDR3: CASTRGQGSGGYTF. The DNA of the CDR3 is TGTGCCAGCACTAGGGGACAGGGGTCGGGGGGCTACACCTTC.